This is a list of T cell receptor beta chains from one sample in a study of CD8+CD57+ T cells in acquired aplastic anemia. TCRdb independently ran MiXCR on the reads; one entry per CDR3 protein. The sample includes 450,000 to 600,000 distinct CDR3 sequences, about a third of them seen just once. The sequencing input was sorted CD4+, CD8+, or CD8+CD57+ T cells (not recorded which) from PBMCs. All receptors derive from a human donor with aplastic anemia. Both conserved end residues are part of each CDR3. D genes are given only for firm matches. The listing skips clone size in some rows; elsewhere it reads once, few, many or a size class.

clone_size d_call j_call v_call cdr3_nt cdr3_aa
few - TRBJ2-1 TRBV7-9 TGTGCCAGCTGCCGGGACACATACAATGAGCAGTTCTTC CASCRDTYNEQFF
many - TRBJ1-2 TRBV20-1 TGCAGTGCTAGAGATCTCGACAGTGTCAACTATGGCTACACCTTC CSARDLDSVNYGYTF
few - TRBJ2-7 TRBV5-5 TGTGCCAGCAGCCGGACGGGCTTCTCCTACGAGCAGTACTTC CASSRTGFSYEQYF
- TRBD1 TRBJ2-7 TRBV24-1 TGTGCCACCAGTGATCCAACCGGGACAGGGGCCTACGAGCAGTACTTC CATSDPTGTGAYEQYF
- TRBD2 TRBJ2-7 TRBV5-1 TGCGCCAGCAGCTTGGACCCCCCTTCTCCTGGGGGGGGCTACGAGCAGTACTTC CASSLDPPSPGGGYEQYF
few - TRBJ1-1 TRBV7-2 TGTGCCAGCAGCTTCCAAAGTTTAAGGGACACTGAAGCTTTCTTT CASSFQSLRDTEAFF
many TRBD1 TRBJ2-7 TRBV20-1 TGCAGTGCTAGGTGGACAGGATCCTCCTACGAGCAGTACTTC CSARWTGSSYEQYF
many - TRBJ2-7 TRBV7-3 TGTGCCAGCAGCCGATCGCCAGAAACCTACGAGCAGTACTTC CASSRSPETYEQYF
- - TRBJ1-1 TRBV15 TGTGCCACCAGAACCAACACTGAAGCTTTCTTT CATRTNTEAFF
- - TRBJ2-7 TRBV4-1 TGCGCCAGCAGCCGAGAAACCGGGACTTTCATCTACGAGCAGTACTTC CASSRETGTFIYEQYF
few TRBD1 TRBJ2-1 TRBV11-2 TGTGCCAGCACCCTGACAGGGTCCTCCTACAATGAGCAGTTCTTC CASTLTGSSYNEQFF
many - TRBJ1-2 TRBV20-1 TGCAGTGCTAGAGATCGGAGAGGAGGCTACACCTTC CSARDRRGGYTF
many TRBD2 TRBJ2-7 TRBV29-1 TGCAGCTGCGTGACTAGCGGCGAGCAGTACTTC CSCVTSGEQYF
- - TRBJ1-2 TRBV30 TGTGCCTGGGGTCTACAGGTATCCCGTGGCTACACCTTC CAWGLQVSRGYTF
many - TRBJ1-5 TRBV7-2 TGTGCCAGCAGCTTACACTCCGGCAATCAGCCCCAGCATTTT CASSLHSGNQPQHF
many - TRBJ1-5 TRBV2 TGTGCCAGCAGAGAGGAGGGGGGGAGCAATCAGCCCCAGCATTTT CASREEGGSNQPQHF
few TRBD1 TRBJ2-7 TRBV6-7 TGTGCCGCCCCGGACAGGGGTGACTTC CAAPDRGDF
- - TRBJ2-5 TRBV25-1 TGTGCCAGCAGCGTTGAGGGAGGCAGTGGGGAGACCCAGTACTTC CASSVEGGSGETQYF
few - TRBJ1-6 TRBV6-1 TGTGCCAGCAGAAGGGTTGATTCACCCCTCCACTTT CASRRVDSPLHF
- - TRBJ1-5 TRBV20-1 TGCAGTGCTAGAAGGGGAGGGAGCAATCAGCCCCAGCATTTT CSARRGGSNQPQHF
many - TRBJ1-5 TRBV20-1 TGCAGTGCTAGGGCGCTCGGTAATAGCAATCAGCCCCAGCATTTT CSARALGNSNQPQHF
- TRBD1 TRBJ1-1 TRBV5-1 TGCGCCAGCAGCTTGTGGGGACAGGGGGTTGGCACTGAAGCTTTCTTT CASSLWGQGVGTEAFF
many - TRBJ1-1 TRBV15 TGTGCCACCAGCAGAGACAGACATGAAAACACTGAAGCTTTCTTT CATSRDRHENTEAFF
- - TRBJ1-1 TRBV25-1 TGTGCCAGCAGCTTAGCGGGGGGGATGAACACTGAAGCTTTCTTT CASSLAGGMNTEAFF
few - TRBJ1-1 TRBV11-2 TGTGCCAGCAGCTTAGATATAAACCGGATGAACACTGAAGCTTTCTTT CASSLDINRMNTEAFF
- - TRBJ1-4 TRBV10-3 - CASSFLADGNEKLFF
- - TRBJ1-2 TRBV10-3 TGTGCCATCAGTGCCCCCGGGCGAGGCTACACCTTC CAISAPGRGYTF